These 30 T cell receptor beta chains share one sample of origin, sequenced in a study of EBV T-cell therapy then PD-1 blockade in nasopharyngeal carcinoma. Regarding treatment: AdE1-LMPpoly-expanded autologous EBV-specific T-cell therapy followed by anti-PD-1 nivolumab. These receptors have no known antigen. Measured with immunoSEQ multiplex PCR; TCRdb has only the in-frame clones, and not every one. The repertoire holds 15,000 to 20,000 clones, with 84% as singletons. The sequences come from CD8+ T cells from blood, collected at roughly day 33 from a patient whose treatment included autologous EBV-specific T cells and nivolumab. The receptors were gathered from a man aged 35 to 55 with nasopharyngeal carcinoma.

The V gene is TRBV7-9, the J gene TRBJ2-5; tentative D call: TRBD1 (6 bases). This CDR3 contains 15 residues. Germline CDR1 reads SEHNR; CDR2 reads FQNEAQ (reference sequence). Trimming removed 1 base from V and 5 bases from J, with 14 bases in between. The CDR3 nucleotides are TGTGCCAGCAGCTTAGGGGCAGGGGTTGAGGAGACCCAGTACTTC. Amino acid sequence: CASSLGAGVEETQYF. The full variable domain, its missing parts supplied by reference TRBV7-9 and TRBJ2-5, is DTGVSQNPRHKITKRGQNVTFRCDPISEHNRLYWYRQTLGQGPEFLTYFQNEAQLEKSRLLSDRFSAERPKGSFSTLEIQRTEQGDSAMYLCASSLGAGVEETQYFGPGTRLLVL.

The V gene is TRBV7-6, the J gene TRBJ2-7, with 8 bases lining up with TRBD1. The CDR3 length is 16 residues. J lost 2 bases, V lost 0 bases, and 6 bases had no gene match. The germline V gene has CDR1 SGHVS and CDR2 FNYEAQ. CDR3 sequence (DNA): TGTGCCAGCAGCTTAGCAGGACAGGGATTTGCCTACGAGCAGTACTTC. Residues: CASSLAGQGFAYEQYF.

J is TRBJ1-4 and V is TRBV30; 9 bases are a match to TRBD1. The CDR3 spans 16 residues. Trimming at V came to 0 bases and at J to 8 bases, leaving 10 bases not matched to a gene. CDR1 GTSNPN and CDR2 SVGIG come from the germline V gene (reference sequence). CDR3 sequence reads: CAWSVWGQGDEEKLFF. DNA for the CDR3: TGTGCCTGGAGTGTATGGGGACAGGGAGATGAAGAAAAACTGTTTTTT.

The chain combines TRBV7-9 with TRBJ2-7; D call uncertain. Per the germline V gene, CDR1 is SEHNR and CDR2 is FQNEAQ (reference sequence). CDR3 length: 12 residues. Trimming removed 8 bases from V and 7 bases from J, with 15 bases in between. DNA of the CDR3: TGTGCCAGCGCCCCACTTCTCGGGGAGCAGTACTTC. Translation gives CASAPLLGEQYF.

This chain uses TRBV9 with TRBJ2-3, with D unresolved. Trimming took 0 bases from V and 6 from J, leaving 2 bases between them. The germline V gene encodes CDR1 SGDLS and CDR2 YYNGEE. CDR3 size: 11 residues. The CDR3 is CASSVGDTQYF. In nucleotides, the CDR3 is TGTGCCAGCAGCGTAGGCGATACGCAGTATTTT.

This clone was picked up one time. This chain connects TRBV27 to TRBJ2-7, with D possibly TRBD2 on 6 matching bases. This CDR3 is built from 13 residues. Trimming took 7 bases from V and 5 from J, leaving 15 bases between them. Germline V gene lookup returns CDR1 MNHEY and CDR2 SMNVEV (reference sequence). The CDR3 nucleotides read TGTGCCAGCAACCAAGGAGGGCAGAACGAGCAGTACTTC. Translating it yields CASNQGGQNEQYF.

The chain has TRBV4-1 and TRBJ2-7, with D possibly matching TRBD1 (5 bases). Germline V CDR1 and CDR2: MGHRA, YSYEKL. Trimming left V 1 base short and J 1 base short, with 20 bases between. CDR3 size: 18 residues. In DNA, the CDR3 is TGCGCCAGCAGCCAAGTTGGCAGTCCGACAGCTATTTCCTACGAGCAGTACTTC. Its translation is CASSQVGSPTAISYEQYF.

The rearrangement uses TRBV4-2 and TRBJ2-2; TRBD2 agrees at 12 bases. The CDR3 sequence is 16 residues long. Germline-derived CDR1 and CDR2 are LGHNA and YNFKEQ. After removal of 0 bases from V and 6 bases from J, the junction contained 2 bases not matched to a gene. The CDR3 DNA sequence: TGTGCCAGCAGCCAAGATCCTAGCGGGGGGGCCGGGGAGCTGTTTTTT. This gives the protein CASSQDPSGGAGELFF.

V usage is TRBV6-5 and J usage is TRBJ1-1, with TRBD1 matching 10 bases. This CDR3 is built from 14 residues. CDR1 is MNHEY and CDR2 is SVGAGI in the germline V gene. V gave up 5 bases and J gave up 5 bases; unmatched junction bases: 5. The CDR3: CASSRQGASTEAFF. CDR3 sequence (DNA): TGTGCCAGCAGTCGACAGGGGGCGAGTACTGAAGCTTTCTTT.

The chain carries TRBV4-3 and TRBJ2-3, with D tentatively TRBD1 (5 bases). The V end was cut by 0 bases, the J end by 2 bases, with 12 bases between. The CDR3 has 16 residues. Germline CDR1 and CDR2: LGHNA and YSLEER. The CDR3 loop is CASSQDLAGSTDTQYF. The CDR3 DNA reads TGCGCCAGCAGCCAAGATTTGGCAGGGTCCACAGATACGCAGTATTTT.

This clone came up once. The V and J genes are TRBV7-6 and TRBJ1-1, with 9 bases matching TRBD1. Looked up from germline, CDR1 is SGHVS and CDR2 is FNYEAQ. V trimming: 5 bases; J trimming: 5 bases; junction bases outside the gene matches: 6. This CDR3 spans 14 amino acids. CDR3 loop: CASSPTGTGTEAFF. CDR3 DNA: TGTGCCAGCAGCCCGACGGGGACAGGGACTGAAGCTTTCTTT.

The gene calls are TRBV27 and TRBJ1-2; D remains ambiguous. The ends were cut back, 2 bases at V and 4 bases at J, with 17 bases in the middle. Germline V gene sequence: CDR1 MNHEY, CDR2 SMNVEV (reference sequence). The CDR3 contains 16 residues. CDR3 loop: CASSLMGIPSLYGYTF. In DNA form, the CDR3 reads TGTGCCAGCAGTTTAATGGGGATTCCTTCTCTCTATGGCTACACCTTC.

The rearrangement links TRBV28 to TRBJ2-7; 10 bases are a match to TRBD1. The CDR3 consists of 16 residues. With V trimmed by 4 bases and J by 6 bases, 12 bases remained unmatched. The germline V gene encodes CDR1 MDHEN and CDR2 SYDVKM. The DNA for the CDR3 is TGTGCCAGCAGTTCTCGTAAGGGACAGGGGTCTCGCGAGCAGTACTTC. This sequence encodes CASSSRKGQGSREQYF. Full variable domain (missing parts from reference TRBV28 and TRBJ2-7): DVKVTQSSRYLVKRTGEKVFLECVQDMDHENMFWYRQDPGLGLRLIYFSYDVKMKEKGDIPEGYSVSREKKERFSLILESASTNQTSMYLCASSSRKGQGSREQYFGPGTRLTVT.

The genes are TRBV9 and TRBJ1-2, with 8 bases identical to TRBD1. CDR3 length: 14 residues. CDR1 and CDR2 (germline): SGDLS, YYNGEE. V shed 3 bases and J 3 bases; nucleotides not matched to a gene: 4. The CDR3 loop reads CASSDWGQDYGYTF. In DNA form, the CDR3 reads TGTGCCAGCAGCGACTGGGGACAGGACTATGGCTACACCTTC.

The V gene is TRBV6-5, the J gene TRBJ2-5, with 8 positions matching TRBD2. CDR1 and CDR2 (germline): MNHEY, SVGAGI. V gave up 5 bases and J gave up 7 bases; unmatched junction bases: 0. The CDR3 runs 11 residues. The CDR3 coding sequence is TGTGCCAGCAGTCGGGGGGGGACCCAGTACTTC. The encoded protein is CASSRGGTQYF.

J is TRBJ2-3 and V is TRBV9, with D perhaps given as TRBD1 or TRBD2 (6 bases each). The CDR3 loop spans 14 amino acids. Trimming took 3 bases from V and 4 from J, leaving 12 bases between them. Germline-derived CDR1 and CDR2 are SGDLS and YYNGEE. This CDR3 is CASSGPGASDTQYF. CDR3 DNA sequence: TGTGCCAGCAGCGGTCCGGGGGCGTCAGATACGCAGTATTTT.

V usage is TRBV27 and J usage is TRBJ2-7; TRBD1 is a possible D gene (5 bases). V dropped 9 bases and J dropped 5 bases, with 14 bases sitting between them. This CDR3 is built from 12 residues. Germline V CDR1 and CDR2: MNHEY, SMNVEV (reference sequence). The CDR3 coding sequence is TGTGCCAGTGGCAGGGTAGGGAACGAGCAGTACTTC. Encoded protein: CASGRVGNEQYF.

A note on this clone: One end of the junction is discordant with germline, which a read error may explain. V usage is TRBV6-1 and J usage is TRBJ1-6; a weak D match, TRBD1 (5 bases). This CDR3 is 16 amino acids long. The germline V gene has CDR1 MNHNS and CDR2 SASEGT. The CDR3 sequence: CASSENPHPRDPPRGF. The CDR3 DNA sequence: TGTGCCAGCAGTGAAAATCCCCACCCCCGGGACCCACCCCGGGGCTTT.

The V and J genes are TRBV7-3 and TRBJ2-4; TRBD2 matches at 10 bases. This CDR3 is 19 amino acids long. After removal of 4 bases from V and 3 bases from J, the junction contained 15 bases not matched to a gene. Germline values: CDR1 SGHTA, CDR2 FQGTGA. CDR3 amino acids: CASSSTIPGVAGGKNIQYF. The CDR3 coding sequence is TGTGCCAGCAGCTCCACTATCCCTGGGGTAGCGGGGGGCAAAAACATTCAGTACTTC.

The chain employs TRBV5-1 and TRBJ2-2; D is perhaps TRBD1 (5 bases). CDR1 and CDR2 (germline): SGHRS, YFSETQ. The V and J ends lost 0 bases and 0 bases respectively, with 12 bases between them. CDR3 length equals 17 residues. CDR3 bases: TGCGCCAGCAGCTTGGAAGGGGCAGGTTCGAACACCGGGGAGCTGTTTTTT. Protein: CASSLEGAGSNTGELFF.

The chain uses TRBV7-6 and TRBJ1-6, with 7 bases identical to TRBD1. CDR3 size: 13 residues. Germline CDR1 is SGHVS and CDR2 is FNYEAQ. The J segment lost 7 bases and the V segment lost 5 bases, leaving 2 bases of the junction unmatched. CDR3 nucleotide sequence: TGTGCCAGCAGCCAGGGGGGGAATTCACCCCTCCACTTT. Residues: CASSQGGNSPLHF.

The chain combines TRBV28 with TRBJ2-7, with D maybe TRBD1 (6 bases). Per germline, CDR1 MDHEN and CDR2 SYDVKM. CDR3 length: 14 residues. The ends were cut back, 5 bases at V and 5 bases at J, with 16 bases in the middle. The CDR3 loop reads CASSTPTGYDEQYF. The CDR3 coding sequence is TGTGCCAGCAGTACCCCGACAGGCTACGACGAGCAGTACTTC.

The V and J genes are TRBV5-4 and TRBJ2-7, with D perhaps being TRBD1 or TRBD2 (6 bases each). Germline V lookup: CDR1 SGHNT, CDR2 YYREEE (reference sequence). The V end lost 5 bases, the J end lost 4 bases, and 16 bases lay between the germline ends. This CDR3 has 14 amino acids. The CDR3 bases are TGTGCCAGCAGTAACGAGGGGGGCTTTTACGAGCAGTACTTC. Its protein is CASSNEGGFYEQYF.

Only a few counts were recorded for this clone. This chain connects TRBV4-1 to TRBJ1-4; D call uncertain. Germline loops: CDR1 MGHRA, CDR2 YSYEKL. V lost 1 base and J lost 3, with 9 bases in between. The CDR3 totals 15 residues. The CDR3 here is CASSQGGSSNEKLFF. Written as DNA, the CDR3 is TGCGCCAGCAGCCAAGGGGGAAGTTCTAATGAAAAACTGTTTTTT.

In its sample, this clone was seen a few times. The chain is built from TRBV4-1 and TRBJ1-2; 7 nucleotides line up with TRBD1. The CDR3 covers 13 residues. With V trimmed by 4 bases and J by 2 bases, 1 base remained unmatched. Germline lookup yields CDR1 MGHRA and CDR2 YSYEKL. In nucleotides, the CDR3 is TGCGCCAGCAGCCCGGGACAGAACTATGGCTACACCTTC. Amino acid sequence: CASSPGQNYGYTF.

This clone showed up just a few times. V gene TRBV15 combines with J gene TRBJ2-7, with a possible D match to TRBD2 (6 bases). Trimming stripped 3 bases from V and 9 bases from J, with 21 bases between. The germline CDR1 and CDR2 sequences are LNHNV and YYDKDF (reference sequence). CDR3 length: 15 amino acids. The CDR3: CATSRSRDGGRGQYF. The CDR3 bases are TGTGCCACCAGCAGGTCCCGGGACGGGGGTAGGGGGCAGTACTTC.

This chain connects TRBV7-2 to TRBJ1-4, with TRBD1 as a possible D gene (6 bases). The CDR3 consists of 15 residues. Per germline, CDR1 SGHTA and CDR2 FQGNSA. V was pared by 4 bases and J by 1 base, with 10 bases between. The CDR3 DNA follows: TGTGCCAGCAGCTCCGTAGGGGGAACTAATGAAAAACTGTTTTTT. Its translation: CASSSVGGTNEKLFF.

V is TRBV4-1 and J is TRBJ2-7; no firm D call. The V end was cut by 0 bases, the J end by 2 bases, with 11 bases between. The length of the CDR3 is 15 residues. Germline-derived CDR1 and CDR2 are MGHRA and YSYEKL. CDR3 nucleotides: TGCGCCAGCAGCCAAGATCCGGCAGGAACCTACGAGCAGTACTTC. Translated: CASSQDPAGTYEQYF.

This chain connects TRBV5-4 to TRBJ1-4; D is unresolved. V lost 4 bases to trimming and J lost 8 bases, with 9 bases between them. Germline-derived CDR1 and CDR2 are SGHNT and YYREEE (reference sequence). The CDR3 runs to 12 residues. The CDR3, as DNA: TGTGCCAGCAGCCTGACGGGGGAAAAACTGTTTTTT. Amino acid sequence: CASSLTGEKLFF.

The rearrangement links TRBV9 to TRBJ2-3; 7 positions agree with TRBD2. V trimming: 4 bases; J trimming: 3 bases; junction bases outside the gene matches: 5. The CDR3 contains 14 residues. Germline values: CDR1 SGDLS, CDR2 YYNGEE. The CDR3 DNA sequence: TGTGCCAGCAGCACCGGCGGGGGTACAGATACGCAGTATTTT. This gives the protein CASSTGGGTDTQYF.